This T cell receptor beta chain was identified during a study of T cell responses to AZD1222 COVID-19 vaccine. This clone appeared once. Data came from immunoSEQ multiplex PCR; TCRdb stores just in-frame clones and leaves some out. This sample carries just under 150,000 clones, more than 70% of them seen once, and the ten largest clones take roughly 1.7%. Trimming pared 0 bases from V and 4 bases from J, leaving 8 bases between. Germline V lookup: CDR1 SGHDT, CDR2 YYEEEE. This CDR3 comprises 13 residues. This chain connects TRBV5-6 to TRBJ2-7; D gene unclear. The source of this sequence is an adult who received the AZD1222 COVID-19 vaccine. The sequences come from peripheral blood, collected 28 days after the second AZD1222 dose. The CDR3, as DNA: TGTGCCAGCAGCTTGGCGGTCGAGTACGAGCAGTACTTC. Its protein product is CASSLAVEYEQYF.